The 27 T cell receptor beta chains below were found in one sample sequenced in a study of monozygotic twins with cystic fibrosis (dated by TCRdb to about 2021). Libraries were made using the immunoSEQ multiplex PCR assay. The clones in this table, taken by TCRdb from immuneACCESS, are in-frame only. Not every clone is retained; where verified, under half of the shortfall comes from an unresolved V gene, and the cause of the rest is unknown. The sample table contains tens of thousands of clones; only one count was recorded for over 80% of them. The top ten clones comprise around 0.19% of the sample. Sequencing was carried out using blood. These TCRs come from a boy aged 2 to 9 with cystic fibrosis.

V and J are TRBV7-3 and TRBJ2-2, with a tentative D call TRBD2 (6 bases). V was cut by 4 bases and J by 4 bases, with 13 bases left in between. The CDR3 totals 15 residues. CDR1 is SGHTA and CDR2 is FQGTGA in the germline V gene. CDR3 region: CASSYGAGGTGELFF. The CDR3 region has the DNA TGTGCCAGCAGCTACGGGGCCGGGGGCACCGGGGAGCTGTTTTTT.

This clone was seen once. At one of its ends the junction is not consistent with the germline gene, which may arise from a read error. V and J are TRBV19 and TRBJ1-4; D unresolved. This CDR3 has 13 residues. Per the germline V gene, CDR1 is LNHDA and CDR2 is SQIVND (reference sequence). CDR3 coding DNA: TGTGCCAGTAGTATCGGGCCTAACGAAAAACTGTTTTTT. It codes for CASSIGPNEKLFF.

The rearrangement uses TRBV9 and TRBJ2-5; D gene uncertain. Germline loops: CDR1 SGDLS, CDR2 YYNGEE. V lost 3 bases to trimming and J lost 5 bases, with 17 bases between them. The CDR3 spans 15 residues. CDR3 residues: CASSGHDAVGETQYF. The CDR3 nucleotides are TGTGCCAGCAGCGGACACGACGCTGTAGGGGAGACCCAGTACTTC.

In its sample, this clone was seen once. The chain employs TRBV7-2 and TRBJ1-2; tentative D call: TRBD1 (5 bases). The CDR3 loop spans 14 amino acids. V lost 3 bases to trimming and J lost 0 bases, with 8 bases between them. CDR1 SGHTA and CDR2 FQGNSA come from the germline V gene. Written as DNA, the CDR3 is TGTGCCAGCAGCTTTGGACAATCTAACTATGGCTACACCTTC. Residues: CASSFGQSNYGYTF.

J is TRBJ2-1 and V is TRBV25-1; 9 bases fit TRBD2. J gave up 5 bases and V 7 bases, and 6 bases lay outside the gene matches. The CDR3 has 14 residues. From germline, CDR1 is MGHDK and CDR2 SYGVNS. This CDR3 is CASIPSGAHNEQFF. The CDR3, as DNA: TGTGCCAGCATCCCTAGCGGGGCACACAATGAGCAGTTCTTC. Full variable domain (missing parts from reference TRBV25-1 and TRBJ2-1): EADIYQTPRYLVIGTGKKITLECSQTMGHDKMYWYQQDPGMELHLIHYSYGVNSTEKGDLSSESTVSRIRTEHFPLTLESARPSHTSQYLCASIPSGAHNEQFFGPGTRLTVL.

DNA for the CDR3: TGTGCCAGCAGCTTAGTACTAGCGGGGGCCTACGAGCAGTACTTC. Translating it yields CASSLVLAGAYEQYF. This chain uses TRBV7-2 with TRBJ2-7, with 11 bases that match TRBD2. This CDR3 is 15 amino acids long. J was trimmed by 2 bases and V by 1 base; bases with no gene match: 1. The germline V gene has CDR1 SGHTA and CDR2 FQGNSA.

The J gene is TRBJ2-7, the V gene TRBV19; a weak D match, TRBD2 (6 bases). The V end lost 5 bases, the J end lost 1 base, and 15 bases lay between the germline ends. The germline V gene has CDR1 LNHDA and CDR2 SQIVND (reference sequence). This CDR3 spans 15 amino acids. The CDR3 protein is CASSPGGKWSYEQYF. DNA for the CDR3: TGTGCCAGTAGTCCCGGGGGTAAGTGGTCCTACGAGCAGTACTTC.

The chain carries TRBV27 and TRBJ2-7, with 8 bases aligning to TRBD1. The germline V gene has CDR1 MNHEY and CDR2 SMNVEV (reference sequence). This CDR3 is built from 14 residues. The V gene end was trimmed by 6 bases and the J gene end by 0 bases; junction bases not matched to a gene: 4. In DNA form, the CDR3 reads TGTGCCAGCAGCAAGGACAGGGCCTCCTACGAGCAGTACTTC. This translates into CASSKDRASYEQYF.

The chain recombines TRBV27 with TRBJ2-7; 9 bases are a match to TRBD2. V lost 4 bases and J lost 9; bases outside the gene matches: 13. CDR1 and CDR2 from the germline V gene are MNHEY and SMNVEV (reference sequence). This CDR3 has 15 residues. In DNA, the CDR3 is TGTGCCAGCAGTTATTCTGGACTAGCGCATTTTGGGCAGTACTTC. Its translation is CASSYSGLAHFGQYF.

This chain uses TRBV14 with TRBJ1-4; D is unresolved. V dropped 0 bases and J dropped 8 bases, with 7 bases sitting between them. The CDR3 totals 13 residues. Germline CDR1 reads SGHDN; CDR2 reads FVKESK. CDR3: CASSQEAGEKLFF. The CDR3 coding sequence is TGTGCCAGCAGCCAAGAAGCAGGCGAAAAACTGTTTTTT.

The chain carries TRBV5-4 and TRBJ1-2, with D possibly being TRBD1 (6 bases). This CDR3 has 15 amino acids. Germline V gene data show CDR1 as SGHNT and CDR2 as YYREEE (reference sequence). V dropped 0 bases and J dropped 5 bases, with 14 bases sitting between them. The CDR3 spells CASSLEAGEVYGYTF. CDR3 bases: TGTGCCAGCAGCTTGGAGGCAGGGGAAGTATATGGCTACACCTTC.

The chain has TRBV5-6 and TRBJ2-5; 15 nucleotides agree with TRBD2. The V and J ends lost 3 bases and 4 bases, in that order; junction bases with no gene match: 7. Germline loops: CDR1 SGHDT, CDR2 YYEEEE. The CDR3 sequence is 17 residues long. The CDR3 DNA reads as TGTGCCAGCAGCTGGGGACTAGCGGGGGGAAGAGGAGAGACCCAGTACTTC. Translated: CASSWGLAGGRGETQYF.

The chain joins TRBV4-1 to TRBJ2-2; D gene ambiguous. CDR3 length equals 14 residues. Looked up from germline, CDR1 is MGHRA and CDR2 is YSYEKL. Trimming stripped 1 base from V and 2 bases from J, with 5 bases between. In DNA, the CDR3 is TGCGCCAGCAGCCAAGGACAAAACACCGGGGAGCTGTTTTTT. This codes for CASSQGQNTGELFF.

The chain recombines TRBV2 with TRBJ1-2; 10 bases are a match to TRBD1. Trimming cost V 6 bases and J 7 bases; bases outside gene matches: 5. Germline loops: CDR1 SNHLY, CDR2 FYNNEI. There are 13 residues in the CDR3. The CDR3 nucleotides read TGTGCCAGCAGGGACAGGGGGTTTAGTGGCTACACCTTC. This sequence encodes CASRDRGFSGYTF.

This clone appeared once. The chain couples TRBV13 to TRBJ2-7; 15 nucleotides agree with TRBD2. Trimming cost V 8 bases and J 7 bases; bases outside gene matches: 9. The length of the CDR3 is 15 residues. Germline values: CDR1 PRHDT, CDR2 FYEKMQ (reference sequence). CDR3 amino acids: CASGTSGGTGGEQYF. Written as DNA, the CDR3 is TGTGCCAGCGGGACTAGCGGGGGGACGGGCGGAGAGCAGTACTTC.

A few counts support this clone. J is TRBJ1-1 and V is TRBV6-5; 8 bases are shared with TRBD1. CDR1 MNHEY and CDR2 SVGAGI come from the germline V gene. The trim removed 3 bases at V and 4 bases at J, leaving 4 bases unmatched. The CDR3 is made up of 14 amino acids. Here the CDR3 reads CASSYKTGGTEAFF. The CDR3 DNA reads TGTGCCAGCAGTTATAAAACAGGGGGCACTGAAGCTTTCTTT.

The chain links TRBV9 to TRBJ1-1, with a tentative D call TRBD1 (6 bases). Germline CDR1 is SGDLS and CDR2 is YYNGEE. V was clipped by 0 bases and J by 0 bases, with 15 bases between them. This CDR3 has 17 residues. In DNA, the CDR3 is TGTGCCAGCAGCGTAGAACCCCATCAGGGGATGAACACTGAAGCTTTCTTT. Protein: CASSVEPHQGMNTEAFF. The entire variable domain, with the rest obtained from reference TRBV9 and TRBJ1-1, is as follows: DSGVTQTPKHLITATGQRVTLRCSPRSGDLSVYWYQQSLDQGLQFLIQYYNGEERAKGNILERFSAQQFPDLHSELNLSSLELGDSALYFCASSVEPHQGMNTEAFFGQGTRLTVV.

The rearrangement uses TRBV5-1 and TRBJ1-2; tentative D call: TRBD1 (5 bases). Germline CDR1 SGHRS, CDR2 YFSETQ. V shed 2 bases and J shed 8 bases, with 10 bases lying between them. This CDR3 region has 12 residues. The CDR3 DNA sequence: TGCGCCAGCAGCTTTACGGAGGGGGGCTACACCTTC. Amino acids: CASSFTEGGYTF. Supplemented by reference TRBV5-1 and TRBJ1-2, the full variable domain reads KAGVTQTPRYLIKTRGQQVTLSCSPISGHRSVSWYQQTPGQGLQFLFEYFSETQRNKGNFPGRFSGRQFSNSRSEMNVSTLELGDSALYLCASSFTEGGYTFGSGTRLTVV.

This rearrangement joins TRBV19 to TRBJ2-5; a possible D gene is TRBD2 (5 bases). This CDR3 has 16 residues. Trimming pared 6 bases from V and 0 bases from J, leaving 17 bases between. Germline V gives CDR1 LNHDA, CDR2 SQIVND (reference sequence). As DNA, the CDR3 is TGTGCCAGTAGCCCTTTCCTAGCAGAGTACCAAGAGACCCAGTACTTC. It specifies CASSPFLAEYQETQYF.

This rearrangement joins TRBV10-3 to TRBJ2-7; D could derive from TRBD1 or TRBD2 (5 bases each). V lost 0 bases and J 6 bases, leaving 9 bases between the germline ends. CDR1 is ENHRY, CDR2 SYGVKD, per germline. This CDR3 comprises 13 residues. The CDR3: CAISESWGFEQYF. In DNA form, the CDR3 reads TGTGCCATCAGTGAGTCGTGGGGGTTCGAGCAGTACTTC.

The CDR3 bases are TGTGCCAGCAGCGACGGACAGGGGCTTTATGTTGAGACCCAGTACTTC. This encodes CASSDGQGLYVETQYF. The chain combines TRBV5-4 with TRBJ2-5; TRBD1 aligns across 9 bases. Unmatched junction bases numbered 12, after V lost 4 bases and J lost 5 bases. The length of the CDR3 is 16 residues. CDR1 SGHNT and CDR2 YYREEE come from the germline V gene (reference sequence).

The V and J genes are TRBV7-2 and TRBJ1-2; no clear D gene. The CDR3 has 13 amino acids. Deletions cut 5 bases from V and 3 bases from J, with 10 bases between. Germline V gene lookup returns CDR1 SGHTA and CDR2 FQGNSA. The CDR3 spells CASSPDLDYGYTF. CDR3 DNA: TGTGCCAGCAGCCCGGACTTGGACTATGGCTACACCTTC.

This clone was seen a handful of times. J is TRBJ1-2 and V is TRBV4-2, with unresolved D. The germline CDR1 and CDR2 sequences are LGHNA and YNFKEQ. CDR3 length: 13 amino acids. The ends were cut back, 0 bases at V and 4 bases at J, with 6 bases in the middle. In DNA, the CDR3 is TGTGCCAGCAGCCAAGACTCAAGCTATGGCTACACCTTC. It is translated as CASSQDSSYGYTF.

The chain recombines TRBV7-9 with TRBJ2-7; the match to TRBD1 covers 12 bases. J was trimmed by 6 bases and V by 6 bases; bases with no gene match: 0. Per germline, CDR1 SEHNR and CDR2 FQNEAQ (reference sequence). The CDR3 has 12 residues. The CDR3 coding sequence is TGTGCCAGCAGGGGACAGGGGGCCGAGCAGTACTTC. Translated: CASRGQGAEQYF.

The gene calls are TRBV9 and TRBJ2-1; no clear D. The CDR3 has 11 amino acids. The germline V gene encodes CDR1 SGDLS and CDR2 YYNGEE. Deletions cut 0 bases from V and 8 bases from J, with 3 bases between. This chain's CDR3 is CASSVEDEQFF. The CDR3 DNA is TGTGCCAGCAGCGTAGAGGATGAGCAGTTCTTC. The full variable domain, rest sourced from reference TRBV9 and TRBJ2-1, is DSGVTQTPKHLITATGQRVTLRCSPRSGDLSVYWYQQSLDQGLQFLIQYYNGEERAKGNILERFSAQQFPDLHSELNLSSLELGDSALYFCASSVEDEQFFGPGTRLTVL.

The table lists this clone with a count of one. The genes are TRBV7-2 and TRBJ2-3; D is perhaps TRBD2 (6 bases). The CDR3 sequence is 14 residues long. V lost 3 bases to trimming and J lost 4 bases, with 11 bases between them. The germline CDR1 and CDR2 sequences are SGHTA and FQGNSA. For the CDR3, the DNA is TGTGCCAGCAGCTTTGGGGGGAGACCAGATACGCAGTATTTT. This gives the protein CASSFGGRPDTQYF.

J is TRBJ1-5 and V is TRBV7-6; no clear D gene. The CDR3 has 13 residues. Trimming removed 3 bases at V and 6 bases at J, with 9 bases between. Germline lookup yields CDR1 SGHVS and CDR2 FNYEAQ. Written as DNA, the CDR3 is TGTGCCAGCAGCTTTTCGGAGTCTCAGCCCCAGCATTTT. Translation: CASSFSESQPQHF.